These 24 T cell receptor beta chains originate from one sample sequenced in a study of T cell changes during pregnancy in multiple sclerosis. TCRdb's copy holds only in-frame clones and misses some; the assay was immunoSEQ multiplex PCR. Of about 76,000 clones detected, about 94% appear once; the ten largest clones hold 1.5% to 2%. Sequencing was performed on peripheral blood, taken in the first trimester of pregnancy. The receptors derive from a female donor in good health, enrolled as a control in a pregnancy study.

This chain links TRBV28 with TRBJ2-1, with TRBD2 as a possible D gene (5 bases). CDR1 is MDHEN, CDR2 SYDVKM, per germline. The V gene lost 2 bases and the J gene lost 4 bases, with 12 bases spanning the gap. This CDR3 spans 15 amino acids. CDR3 in amino acids: CASSLGTSLYNEQFF. The CDR3 bases are TGTGCCAGCAGTTTAGGAACTAGTTTATACAATGAGCAGTTCTTC.

The chain has TRBV7-2 and TRBJ2-3; 7 bases align to TRBD2. The CDR3 sequence is 16 residues long. Germline V gene sequence: CDR1 SGHTA, CDR2 FQGNSA. The V gene end was trimmed by 1 base and the J gene end by 2 bases; junction bases not matched to a gene: 6. The chain's CDR3 is CASSLDPSGYTDTQYF. DNA for the CDR3: TGTGCCAGCAGCTTAGATCCTAGCGGATACACAGATACGCAGTATTTT.

This clone showed up just once. This rearrangement joins TRBV7-2 to TRBJ2-7, with D possibly TRBD2 on 6 matching bases. Germline V gene sequence: CDR1 SGHTA, CDR2 FQGNSA. Between the trimmed V and J ends, which lost 7 bases and 2 bases, there was a span of 12 bases. The length of the CDR3 is 13 residues. The CDR3 region has the DNA TGTGCCAGCACCCGAGGGGAGGCCTACGAGCAGTACTTC. Translating it yields CASTRGEAYEQYF.

V gene TRBV15 combines with J gene TRBJ2-6; maybe TRBD2 (6 bases). The CDR3 runs to 15 residues. The ends were cut back, 8 bases at V and 1 base at J, with 12 bases in the middle. Germline values: CDR1 LNHNV, CDR2 YYDKDF (reference sequence). The CDR3 spells CATGEEPSGANVLTF. CDR3 sequence (DNA): TGTGCCACCGGGGAGGAACCTTCTGGGGCCAACGTCCTGACTTTC.

V usage is TRBV19 and J usage is TRBJ2-5; weak D call: TRBD2 (5 bases). The V gene lost 6 bases and the J gene lost 1 base, with 15 bases spanning the gap. The CDR3 spans 15 residues. In germline, CDR1 is LNHDA, CDR2 SQIVND (reference sequence). The chain's CDR3 is CASRAGPAGQETQYF. The CDR3 nucleotides read TGTGCCAGTAGGGCCGGCCCGGCGGGCCAAGAGACCCAGTACTTC.

The CDR3 is CASSDSRAGGSNEQFF. The CDR3 nucleotides are TGTGCCAGCAGTGACTCACGAGCGGGAGGGTCAAATGAGCAGTTCTTC. This sequence joins TRBV6-4 and TRBJ2-1, with TRBD2 matching over 10 bases. This CDR3 has 16 amino acids. J gave up 7 bases and V 0 bases, and 6 bases lay outside the gene matches. Germline lookup yields CDR1 MRHNA and CDR2 SNTAGT.

This chain joins TRBV29-1 and TRBJ2-1, with 13 nucleotides matching TRBD2. The CDR3 length is 21 residues. Germline CDR1 reads SQVTM; CDR2 reads ANQGSEA. Germline trimming cut 1 base from V and 0 bases from J; bases unmatched to any gene: 15. CDR3 in amino acids: CSVEVRKRTSGRGGSYNEQFF. Here the CDR3 DNA reads TGCAGCGTTGAAGTTCGGAAAAGGACTAGCGGGAGAGGTGGCTCCTACAATGAGCAGTTCTTC.

The chain links TRBV7-2 to TRBJ2-7; possible D gene TRBD1, 6 bases. Trimming left V 0 bases short and J 0 bases short, with 15 bases between. The CDR3 has 17 residues. Germline V gene data show CDR1 as SGHTA and CDR2 as FQGNSA. Written as DNA, the CDR3 is TGTGCCAGCAGCTTAGCTACAGGGAGAGGGGCCTCCTACGAGCAGTACTTC. Translating it yields CASSLATGRGASYEQYF.

The chain carries TRBV7-2 and TRBJ2-5; perhaps TRBD2 as D (5 bases). The germline gives CDR1 SGHTA, CDR2 FQGNSA. CDR3 length: 14 residues. The V end lost 5 bases, the J end lost 2 bases, and 12 bases lay between the germline ends. The CDR3 DNA reads TGTGCCAGCAGCCCTACTAGAGCACAAGAGACCCAGTACTTC. Translating it yields CASSPTRAQETQYF.

V is TRBV5-1 and J is TRBJ2-3, with 10 bases aligning to TRBD1. The length of the CDR3 is 15 residues. V was pared by 3 bases and J by 4 bases, with 5 bases of the junction left unmatched. The germline V gene has CDR1 SGHRS and CDR2 YFSETQ. Here the CDR3 reads CASSSTGTGADTQYF. The CDR3 bases are TGCGCCAGCAGCTCCACCGGGACAGGGGCAGATACGCAGTATTTT.

V is TRBV9 and J is TRBJ2-1; possible D gene TRBD2, 5 bases. CDR1 SGDLS and CDR2 YYNGEE come from the germline V gene. The CDR3 runs 15 residues. V dropped 3 bases and J dropped 4 bases, with 14 bases sitting between them. The CDR3 loop is CASSGSTRGYNEQFF. The DNA of the CDR3 is TGTGCCAGCAGCGGATCCACCCGGGGTTACAATGAGCAGTTCTTC.

The J gene is TRBJ1-1, the V gene TRBV6-5; weak D call: TRBD1 (5 bases). Germline CDR1 MNHEY, CDR2 SVGAGI. Trimming took 0 bases from V and 5 from J, leaving 10 bases between them. The CDR3 consists of 14 residues. The CDR3 DNA reads TGTGCCAGCAGTTACTCGGAGGGGCTGACTGAAGCTTTCTTT. Translated, it gives CASSYSEGLTEAFF.

The chain couples TRBV5-4 to TRBJ1-5; TRBD1 matches 7 bases. CDR3 size: 17 residues. Trimming removed 4 bases from V and 1 base from J; junction bases left unmatched: 11. The germline V gene has CDR1 SGHNT and CDR2 YYREEE (reference sequence). The DNA for the CDR3 is TGTGCCAGCAGCGGGATTGCAGGGGGATTGAGCAATCAGCCCCAGCATTTT. It codes for CASSGIAGGLSNQPQHF.

The chain carries TRBV11-2 and TRBJ1-2; D remains unclear. CDR3 length: 13 amino acids. Trimming stripped 2 bases from V and 8 bases from J, with 12 bases between. Germline V lookup: CDR1 SGHAT, CDR2 FQNNGV. The CDR3: CASSLSGFGGYTF. CDR3 DNA: TGTGCCAGCAGCTTATCGGGGTTCGGAGGCTACACCTTC. Supplemented by reference TRBV11-2 and TRBJ1-2, the full variable domain reads EAGVAQSPRYKIIEKRQSVAFWCNPISGHATLYWYQQILGQGPKLLIQFQNNGVVDDSQLPKDRFSAERLKGVDSTLKIQPAKLEDSAVYLCASSLSGFGGYTFGSGTRLTVV.

V gene TRBV2 combines with J gene TRBJ1-5; 7 bases agree with TRBD1. CDR3 size: 15 residues. The junction had 8 bases not matched to a gene; V was cut back by 6 bases and J by 3 bases. The V gene's germline CDR1 is SNHLY and CDR2 FYNNEI. CDR3 loop: CASSERGRDNQPQHF. The DNA for the CDR3 is TGTGCCAGCAGCGAAAGGGGGCGAGACAATCAGCCCCAGCATTTT.

The chain has TRBV6-5 and TRBJ1-6, with TRBD1 as a possible D gene (5 bases). Germline V gene data show CDR1 as MNHEY and CDR2 as SVGAGI. The CDR3 totals 13 residues. Trimming left V 0 bases short and J 11 bases short, with 8 bases between. The CDR3 loop reads CASSYSQGAPLHF. The CDR3 DNA is TGTGCCAGCAGTTACTCGCAGGGTGCACCCCTCCACTTT.

The V and J genes are TRBV28 and TRBJ1-1; a possible D gene is TRBD1 (6 bases). CDR1 and CDR2 from the germline V gene are MDHEN and SYDVKM. CDR3 length equals 14 residues. V lost 4 bases and J lost 6, with 15 bases in between. CDR3 sequence: CASSSDSPKAEAFF. In DNA, the CDR3 is TGTGCCAGCAGTTCGGACAGCCCTAAGGCTGAAGCTTTCTTT. Based on the CDR3 plus reference TRBV28 and TRBJ1-1, the full variable domain is DVKVTQSSRYLVKRTGEKVFLECVQDMDHENMFWYRQDPGLGLRLIYFSYDVKMKEKGDIPEGYSVSREKKERFSLILESASTNQTSMYLCASSSDSPKAEAFFGQGTRLTVV.

The chain joins TRBV4-1 to TRBJ2-2, with a possible D match to TRBD1 (5 bases). From germline, CDR1 is MGHRA and CDR2 YSYEKL. The CDR3 runs to 17 residues. V was pared by 1 base and J by 4 bases, with 16 bases between. The CDR3 region has the DNA TGCGCCAGCAGCCAAGCCCCCAGGGCCCCGAGCACCGGGGAGCTGTTTTTT. This codes for CASSQAPRAPSTGELFF.

V and J are TRBV27 and TRBJ2-7, with TRBD1 as a possible D gene (5 bases). V lost 3 bases and J 4 bases, leaving 10 bases between the germline ends. Per germline, CDR1 MNHEY and CDR2 SMNVEV (reference sequence). The CDR3 has 13 residues. CDR3 sequence: CASSLAGSYEQYF. The DNA of the CDR3 is TGTGCCAGCAGTTTGGCAGGGTCATACGAGCAGTACTTC.

V usage is TRBV4-2 and J usage is TRBJ2-1, with TRBD2 matching over 8 bases. The V gene end was trimmed by 7 bases and the J gene end by 9 bases; junction bases not matched to a gene: 14. Germline CDR1 LGHNA, CDR2 YNFKEQ. The CDR3 totals 15 residues. The CDR3 spells CASTNNGGERGEQFF. The CDR3 DNA follows: TGTGCCAGCACGAACAACGGGGGGGAACGTGGTGAGCAGTTCTTC.

The chain is built from TRBV28 and TRBJ2-7, with D possibly matching TRBD1 (5 bases). The V gene's germline CDR1 is MDHEN and CDR2 SYDVKM. This CDR3 is built from 13 residues. V lost 5 bases and J 7 bases, leaving 15 bases between the germline ends. The DNA for the CDR3 is TGTGCCAGCAGTCCAGGGTCCCCAGGGGAGCAGTACTTC. This gives the protein CASSPGSPGEQYF.

The J gene is TRBJ2-3, the V gene TRBV27, with 7 bases fitting TRBD1. The length of the CDR3 is 17 residues. Unmatched junction bases numbered 11, after V lost 2 bases and J lost 3 bases. Germline V gene sequence: CDR1 MNHEY, CDR2 SMNVEV (reference sequence). CDR3 sequence: CASSLRGKRGLTDTQYF. CDR3 in DNA: TGTGCCAGCAGTTTACGAGGTAAAAGGGGGCTAACAGATACGCAGTATTTT.

This clone has only one observation. The rearrangement joins TRBV5-1 to TRBJ1-2; 9 bases agree with TRBD1. There are 13 residues in the CDR3. CDR1 SGHRS and CDR2 YFSETQ come from the germline V gene. After removal of 4 bases from V and 8 bases from J, the junction contained 6 bases not matched to a gene. CDR3 DNA sequence: TGCGCCAGCAGCCCGTGGGACAGGGACGGCTACACCTTC. Its protein product is CASSPWDRDGYTF.

The genes are TRBV28 and TRBJ1-1; D is unclear. Trimming left V 6 bases short and J 3 bases short, with 14 bases between. Looked up from germline, CDR1 is MDHEN and CDR2 is SYDVKM. This CDR3 region has 14 residues. This CDR3 is CASRLVGSDTEAFF. CDR3 in DNA: TGTGCCAGCAGGCTAGTAGGGAGTGACACTGAAGCTTTCTTT. The full variable domain, rest sourced from reference TRBV28 and TRBJ1-1, is DVKVTQSSRYLVKRTGEKVFLECVQDMDHENMFWYRQDPGLGLRLIYFSYDVKMKEKGDIPEGYSVSREKKERFSLILESASTNQTSMYLCASRLVGSDTEAFFGQGTRLTVV.